Included here is one TCR beta chain sequence, with context. The CDR3 covers 13 residues. The V segment lost 7 bases and the J segment 8 bases; nucleotides outside the gene matches: 11. Per the germline V gene, CDR1 is SGHRS and CDR2 is YFSETQ. During active infection, Seattle patients enrolled and were then monitored through disease. The data originate from a study of blood T cell repertoires in COVID-19. On the study more broadly: The United States, Italy and Spain provided the acute and convalescent COVID-19 samples. T cells, B-cell-depleted T cells, or PBMCs provided the cDNA or gDNA that served as material.

Profiled with immunoSEQ multiplex PCR; TCRdb holds only in-frame clones, not every one. The sample shows some 240,000 clones, 85% of them seen only once. V is TRBV5-1 and J is TRBJ1-2, with TRBD1 identical over 7 bases. The TCR comes from a woman in her 70s with COVID-19, enrolled during active disease. The sequenced sample consisted of peripheral blood. The CDR3 DNA sequence: TGCGCCAGCTCACAGGGGATTCCCTTAGGCTACACCTTC. This codes for CASSQGIPLGYTF.